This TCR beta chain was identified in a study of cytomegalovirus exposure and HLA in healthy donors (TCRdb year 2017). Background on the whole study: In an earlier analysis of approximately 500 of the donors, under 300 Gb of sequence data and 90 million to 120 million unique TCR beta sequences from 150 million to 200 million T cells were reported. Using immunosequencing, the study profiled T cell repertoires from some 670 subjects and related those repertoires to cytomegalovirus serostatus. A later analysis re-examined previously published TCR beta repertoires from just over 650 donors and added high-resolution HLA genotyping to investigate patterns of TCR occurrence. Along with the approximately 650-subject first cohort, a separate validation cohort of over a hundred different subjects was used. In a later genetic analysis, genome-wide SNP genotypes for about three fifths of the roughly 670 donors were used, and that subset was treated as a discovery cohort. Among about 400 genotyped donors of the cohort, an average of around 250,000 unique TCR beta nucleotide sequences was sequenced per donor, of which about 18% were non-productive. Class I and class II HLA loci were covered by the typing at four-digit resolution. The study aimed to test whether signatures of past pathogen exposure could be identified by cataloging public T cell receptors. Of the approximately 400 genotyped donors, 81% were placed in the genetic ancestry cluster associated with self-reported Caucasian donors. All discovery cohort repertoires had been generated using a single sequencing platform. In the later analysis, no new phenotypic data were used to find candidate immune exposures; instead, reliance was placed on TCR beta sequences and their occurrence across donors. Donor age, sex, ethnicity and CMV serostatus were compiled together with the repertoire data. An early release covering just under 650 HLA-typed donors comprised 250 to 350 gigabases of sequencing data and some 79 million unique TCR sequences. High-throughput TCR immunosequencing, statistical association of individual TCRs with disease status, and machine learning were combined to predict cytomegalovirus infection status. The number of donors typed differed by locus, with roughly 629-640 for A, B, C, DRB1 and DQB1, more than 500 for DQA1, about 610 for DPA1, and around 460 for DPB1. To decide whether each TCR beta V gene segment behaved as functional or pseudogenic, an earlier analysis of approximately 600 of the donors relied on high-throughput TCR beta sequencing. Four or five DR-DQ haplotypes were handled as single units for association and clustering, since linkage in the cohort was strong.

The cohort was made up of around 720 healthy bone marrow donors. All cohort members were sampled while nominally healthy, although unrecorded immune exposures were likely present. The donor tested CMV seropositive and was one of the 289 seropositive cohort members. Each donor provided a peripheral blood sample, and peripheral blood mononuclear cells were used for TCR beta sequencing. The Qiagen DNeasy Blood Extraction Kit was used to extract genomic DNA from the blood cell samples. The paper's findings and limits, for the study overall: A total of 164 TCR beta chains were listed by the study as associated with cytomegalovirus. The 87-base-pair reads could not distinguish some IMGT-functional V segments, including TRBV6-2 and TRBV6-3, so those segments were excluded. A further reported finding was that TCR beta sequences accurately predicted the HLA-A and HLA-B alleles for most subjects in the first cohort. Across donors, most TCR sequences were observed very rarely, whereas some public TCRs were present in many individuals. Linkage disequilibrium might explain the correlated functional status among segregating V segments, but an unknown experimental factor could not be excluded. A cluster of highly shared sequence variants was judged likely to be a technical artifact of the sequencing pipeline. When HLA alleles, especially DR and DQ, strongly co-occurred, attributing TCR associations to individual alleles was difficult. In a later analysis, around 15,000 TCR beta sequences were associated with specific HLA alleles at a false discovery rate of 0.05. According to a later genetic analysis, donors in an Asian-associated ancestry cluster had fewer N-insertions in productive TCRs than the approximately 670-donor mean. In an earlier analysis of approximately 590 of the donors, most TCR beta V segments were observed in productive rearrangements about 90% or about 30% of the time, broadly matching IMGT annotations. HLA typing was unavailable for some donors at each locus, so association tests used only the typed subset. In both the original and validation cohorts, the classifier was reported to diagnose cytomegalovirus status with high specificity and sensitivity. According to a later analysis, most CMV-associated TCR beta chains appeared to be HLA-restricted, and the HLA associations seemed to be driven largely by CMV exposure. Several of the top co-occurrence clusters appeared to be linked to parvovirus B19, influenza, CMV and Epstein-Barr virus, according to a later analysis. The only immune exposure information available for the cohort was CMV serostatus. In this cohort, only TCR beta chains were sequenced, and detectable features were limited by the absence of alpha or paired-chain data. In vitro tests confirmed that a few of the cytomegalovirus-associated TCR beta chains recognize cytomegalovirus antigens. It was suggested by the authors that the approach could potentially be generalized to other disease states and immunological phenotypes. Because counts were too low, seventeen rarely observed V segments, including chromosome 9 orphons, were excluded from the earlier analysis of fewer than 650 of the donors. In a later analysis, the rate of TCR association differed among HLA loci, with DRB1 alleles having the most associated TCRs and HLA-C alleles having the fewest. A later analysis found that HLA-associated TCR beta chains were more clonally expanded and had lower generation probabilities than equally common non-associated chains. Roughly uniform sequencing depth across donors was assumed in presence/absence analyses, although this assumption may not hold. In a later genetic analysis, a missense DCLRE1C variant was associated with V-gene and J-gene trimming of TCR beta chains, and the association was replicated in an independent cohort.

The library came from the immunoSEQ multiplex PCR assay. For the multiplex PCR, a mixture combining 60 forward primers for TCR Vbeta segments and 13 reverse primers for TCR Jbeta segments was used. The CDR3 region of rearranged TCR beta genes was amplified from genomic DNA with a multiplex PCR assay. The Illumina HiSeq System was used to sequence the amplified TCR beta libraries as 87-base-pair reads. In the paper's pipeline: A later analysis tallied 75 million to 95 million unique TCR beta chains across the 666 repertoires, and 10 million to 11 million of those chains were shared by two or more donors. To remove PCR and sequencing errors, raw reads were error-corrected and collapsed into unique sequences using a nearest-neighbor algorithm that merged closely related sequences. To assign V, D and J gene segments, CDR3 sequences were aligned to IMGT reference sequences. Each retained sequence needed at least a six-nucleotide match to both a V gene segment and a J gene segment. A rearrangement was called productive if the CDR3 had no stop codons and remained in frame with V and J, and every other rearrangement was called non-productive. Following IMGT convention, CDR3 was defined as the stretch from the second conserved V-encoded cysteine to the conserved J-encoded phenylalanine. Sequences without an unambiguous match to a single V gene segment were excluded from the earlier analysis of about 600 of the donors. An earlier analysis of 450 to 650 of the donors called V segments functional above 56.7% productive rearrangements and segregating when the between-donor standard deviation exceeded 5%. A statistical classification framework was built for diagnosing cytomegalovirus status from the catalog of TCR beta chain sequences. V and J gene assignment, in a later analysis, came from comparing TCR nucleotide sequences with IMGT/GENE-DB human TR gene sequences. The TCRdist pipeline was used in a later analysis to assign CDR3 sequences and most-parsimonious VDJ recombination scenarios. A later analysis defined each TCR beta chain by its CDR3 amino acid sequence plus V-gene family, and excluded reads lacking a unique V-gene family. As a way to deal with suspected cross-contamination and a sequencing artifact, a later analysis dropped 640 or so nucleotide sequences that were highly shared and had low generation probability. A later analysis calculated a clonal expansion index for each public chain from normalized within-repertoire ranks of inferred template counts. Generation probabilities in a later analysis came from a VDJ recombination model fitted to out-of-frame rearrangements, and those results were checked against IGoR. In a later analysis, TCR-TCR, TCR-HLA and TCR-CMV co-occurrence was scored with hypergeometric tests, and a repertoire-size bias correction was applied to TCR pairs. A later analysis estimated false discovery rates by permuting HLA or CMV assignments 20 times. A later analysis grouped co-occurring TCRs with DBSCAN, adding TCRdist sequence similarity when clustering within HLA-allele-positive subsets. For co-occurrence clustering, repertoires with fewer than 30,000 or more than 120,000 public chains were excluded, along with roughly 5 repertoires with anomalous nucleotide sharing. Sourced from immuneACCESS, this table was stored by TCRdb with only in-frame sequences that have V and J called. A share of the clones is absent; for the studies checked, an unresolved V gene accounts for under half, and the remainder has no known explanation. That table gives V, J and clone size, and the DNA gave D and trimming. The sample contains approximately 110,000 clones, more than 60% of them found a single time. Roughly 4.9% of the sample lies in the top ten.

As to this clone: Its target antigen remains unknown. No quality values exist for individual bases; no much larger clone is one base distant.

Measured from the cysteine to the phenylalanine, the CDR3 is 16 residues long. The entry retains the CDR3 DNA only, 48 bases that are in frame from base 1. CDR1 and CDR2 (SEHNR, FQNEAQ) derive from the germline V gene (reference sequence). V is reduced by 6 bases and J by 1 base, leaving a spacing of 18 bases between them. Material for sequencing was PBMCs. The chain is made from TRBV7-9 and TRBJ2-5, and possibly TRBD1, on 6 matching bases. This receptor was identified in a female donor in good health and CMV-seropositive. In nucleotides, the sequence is TGTGCCAGCAGTCCTGCGGAGGCCAGGGGCCAAGAGACCCAGTACTTC. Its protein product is CASSPAEARGQETQYF.